What follows is one TCR beta chain and its context. Its cognate antigen has yet to be identified. No base qualities exist here, and no much larger clone lies one base off it. The meaning of the sample's time point label: baseline before first vaccination. Vaccinee samples were obtained from the UK trials COV001 and COV002, which included a single-blind randomized controlled phase 2/3 trial of AZD1222 (ChAdOx1 nCoV-19) in healthy adults. Trial participant PBMC samples were collected at day 0 and day 28 after the second dose for TCRbeta chain sequencing. V and J are truncated by 4 bases and 3 bases respectively, leaving an intervening sequence of 13 bases. CDR1 SGHDN and CDR2 FVKESK are derived from the germline V gene. The CDR3 has 14 amino acids, counting the end cysteine and phenylalanine. CDR3 DNA is the only sequence kept; it has 42 bases, read in frame from the first base. This sample stems from a study of T cell responses to AZD1222 COVID-19 vaccine (dated by TCRdb to the early 2020s). Describing the broader study: AZD1222 recipients with second doses at about 4 weeks or about 12 weeks were pooled, because spike-specific TCR depth and breadth did not differ between schedules. TCR sequencing was performed for some 250 trial participants, of whom 207 were given two doses of AZD1222 and approximately 26 were given two doses of MenACWY control vaccine. Trial participants were enrolled by age into subgroups of 18-55, 56-69 and 70-plus years, and around 150, 29 and 61 TCR-sequenced participants, respectively, were included in these subgroups.

The CDR3 regions of human TCRbeta chains were analyzed by immunosequencing. As for how the authors treated the data: TCRs in the repertoires were compared against a reference library of SARS-CoV-2-specific TCRs that had been generated with the MIRA antigen-specificity platform. Breadth was defined as the fraction of unique TCRs that were SARS-CoV-2-associated. Depth was defined as the fraction of total T cells that were SARS-CoV-2-associated. Using the MIRA data, each spike-specific TCR was mapped to the spike region that the TCR reacts to and placed in a CD4 or CD8 class. Log10-transformed breadth and depth values were compared by one-way ANOVA with Sidak's multiple comparisons tests. Imported from immuneACCESS, the table was reduced by TCRdb to in-frame sequences with V and J called. These copies leave out some clones; in studies compared against another copy, an unresolved V gene accounts for under half, and the cause of the remainder is not known. The V and J calls and clone size come from that table; D and trimming were worked out from the DNA. Recorded for this sample are tens of thousands of clones; around 90% of them occurred a single time. Roughly 5% of the sample is taken by the ten largest.

The full study reports these points: Participants were mostly white British, with more females than males. The authors suggested clonal diversity may have been underestimated. CD4 TCRs associated with the vaccine covered the entire spike protein, and the dominant responses were in regions 160-218 and 743-854. Conclusions about previously exposed vaccinees are limited, since just 6 or 7 AZD1222 recipients were seropositive for SARS-CoV-2 at baseline. The 56-69-year group was small, and its depth increase did not reach significance, likely because of low power. A significant rise in spike-specific TCR breadth and depth was observed after two AZD1222 doses relative to day 0 and relative to MenACWY recipients. Reportedly, close to half of the unique spike-specific TCRs recognized epitopes lying outside the regions that are mutated in the B.1.351 and B.1.1.7 variants. Because no samples from the day 14 peak response were available, repertoires could be characterized only after the peak T cell response.

The specimen was peripheral blood, collected on day 0 of AZD1222 vaccination. The V gene is TRBV14 and the J gene is TRBJ2-7, with no confidently assigned D gene. This TCR derives from an adult in good health. The DNA sequence is given as TGTGCCAGCAGCCCGCGTGGACCGGGCTACGAGCAGTACTTC. The encoded protein is CASSPRGPGYEQYF.